The clone carrying this TCR beta chain came up a few times. Its cognate antigen is unknown. The Oncomine TCR Beta short-read assay was applied to DNA of cultured CD4+ T cells. TCRdb reprocessed the PCR reads via MiXCR and lists one record per CDR3 protein. The sample includes tens of thousands of distinct CDR3 sequences, approximately 50% of them seen just once. Treatment defined: roughly ten-day PBMC culture with coronavirus spike peptide pools or control peptides (ViraFEST assay). ViraFEST stimulated the growth of antigen-specific T cells using peptide pools and subsequently profiled their TCRs by sequencing. Germline CDR1 reads MNHNS; CDR2 reads SASEGT. J lost 6 bases, V lost 2 bases, and 13 bases had no gene match. CDR3 length: 18 residues. The data stem from a study of vaccination and CD4 T cells after COVID-19. Study at large: Between diagnosis and the drawing of post-COVID samples lay a median roughly 91 days (range 35 to 161). Cellular stimulation was performed using overlapping spike peptides derived from SARS-CoV-2, HCoV-NL63, HCoV-OC43 and HCoV-229E.

This sequence joins TRBV6-1 and TRBJ2-3; 11 bases fit TRBD2. This clonotype originated in a human donor who had recovered from COVID-19. The sequenced material came from CD4+ T cells from blood, cultured in vitro. The CDR3 DNA follows: TGTGCCAGCAGTGAAACACTACTAGCGGGGGACGGATGGGATACGCAGTATTTT. Its protein is CASSETLLAGDGWDTQYF.